This T cell receptor (beta chain) is drawn from a study of blood T cell repertoires in COVID-19. The overall study: Sites in the United States, Italy and Spain provided acute and convalescent COVID-19 samples.

The germline CDR1 and CDR2 sequences are MDHEN and SYDVKM. CDR3 length equals 16 residues. V shed 5 bases, J shed 0 bases, and the junction held 6 bases outside the gene matches. The repertoire was sequenced with immunoSEQ multiplex PCR; TCRdb's copy has only in-frame clones and lacks some. This table holds 250,000 to 350,000 clones, around 84% found once. What was sequenced was peripheral blood. This TCR was recovered from a human donor with COVID-19, enrolled during active disease. The donor label of this sample is uncertain. The chain recombines TRBV28 with TRBJ2-1; TRBD2 agrees at 8 bases. The CDR3 loop is CASSVLAGLSYNEQFF. CDR3 bases: TGTGCCAGCAGTGTCTTAGCGGGACTCTCCTACAATGAGCAGTTCTTC. Full variable domain (remainder filled in from reference TRBV28 and TRBJ2-1): DVKVTQSSRYLVKRTGEKVFLECVQDMDHENMFWYRQDPGLGLRLIYFSYDVKMKEKGDIPEGYSVSREKKERFSLILESASTNQTSMYLCASSVLAGLSYNEQFFGPGTRLTVL.